The source of this TCR beta chain is a study of shared clonotypes between healthy human individuals. In germline, CDR1 is MNHEY, CDR2 SMNVEV (reference sequence). CDR3 length: 13 amino acids. With 2 bases removed from V and 7 bases from J, the gap between germline ends came to 11 bases. CD4+ cells underwent separation, giving CD45RA+ naive and CD45RA-negative memory subsets. Produced via immunoSEQ multiplex PCR; TCRdb's table is partial and in-frame only. The sample holds over a million clones, around 74% seen once. For this clone: Antigen: not known.

Overall study results and limits: Specimens sampled were limited to blood, with tissue repertoires likely differing.

This receptor was identified in a young man in good health. V gene TRBV27 combines with J gene TRBJ1-2; no reliable D call. Sequences were obtained from memory CD4+ T cells sorted from blood. Subset given: CD45RA-negative fraction. CDR3 in DNA: TGTGCCAGCAGTTTACGTAAGAATGGTGGCTACACCTTC. This gives the protein CASSLRKNGGYTF.